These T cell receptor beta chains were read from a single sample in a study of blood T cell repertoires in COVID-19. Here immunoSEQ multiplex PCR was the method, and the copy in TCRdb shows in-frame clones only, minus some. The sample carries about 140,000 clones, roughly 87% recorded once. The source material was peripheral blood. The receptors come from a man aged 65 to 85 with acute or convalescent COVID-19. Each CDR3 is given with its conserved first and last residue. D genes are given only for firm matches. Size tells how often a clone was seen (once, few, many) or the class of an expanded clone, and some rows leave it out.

TGTGCCAGCTCACCAGGACGGGGACTGACAATCAATCAGCCCCAGCATTTT CASSPGRGLTINQPQHF TRBJ1-5 . TRBV18 .
TGTGCCAGCAGCTTAGCGGACAGGGGCTACGAGCAGTACTTC CASSLADRGYEQYF TRBJ2-7 . TRBV5-4 TRBD1
TGCAGTGCCAGTAGGTCTAGCGTGCACTACGAGCAGTACTTC CSASRSSVHYEQYF TRBJ2-7 once TRBV20-1 .
TGTGCCAGCAGCTCACAGGGAGTTGGCACTGAAGCTTTCTTT CASSSQGVGTEAFF TRBJ1-1 . TRBV11-3 .
TGTGCCAGCAGTGAACAGGGAGGGAGGAACACTGAAGCTTTCTTT CASSEQGGRNTEAFF TRBJ1-1 . TRBV2 .
TGTGCCAGCAGCTTGGAACAGGGTAGGAGCTATGGCTACACCTTC CASSLEQGRSYGYTF TRBJ1-2 . TRBV5-4 .
TGTGCCAGCAGCTCCTACAGGGAAAGGGGGAATGAGCAGTTCTTC CASSSYRERGNEQFF TRBJ2-1 . TRBV5-4 .
TGCGCCAGCAGCCAGACGGACAGGGGGCCTCCAACTAATGAAAAACTGTTTTTT CASSQTDRGPPTNEKLFF TRBJ1-4 . TRBV4-1 TRBD1
TGCAGCGCGGCGACAGGGGCCTCCGGTGAGCAGTTCTTC CSAATGASGEQFF TRBJ2-1 . TRBV29-1 TRBD1
TGTGCCAGCAGCCCCGGTAGCGGGGGGGCCTTCTACGAGCAGTACTTC CASSPGSGGAFYEQYF TRBJ2-7 once TRBV3-1/TRBV3-2 TRBD2
TGTGCCAGTAGTATTGACGGGCCGGACACTACTAGCACAGATACGCAGTATTTT CASSIDGPDTTSTDTQYF TRBJ2-3 . TRBV19 .
TGCGCCAGCAGCCTGGGCCAGGGGGCGGGGGAAAAACTGTTTTTT CASSLGQGAGEKLFF TRBJ1-4 . TRBV5-1 TRBD1
TGTGCCTGGAGTCTGGAGGGCACTGAAGCTTTCTTT CAWSLEGTEAFF TRBJ1-1 . TRBV30 .
TGTGCCAGCAGCTTGGAATTGGGGAGTGGAAACACCATATATTTT CASSLELGSGNTIYF TRBJ1-3 . TRBV5-4 .
TGTGCCAGCAGCCCAAAAGGGGGCGCAAGTCGTGACATTCAGTACTTC CASSPKGGASRDIQYF TRBJ2-4 . TRBV3-1/TRBV3-2 TRBD1
TGTGCCAGCAGTTCGGCTGGGACAGGGCGGCGTGGCTACACCTTC CASSSAGTGRRGYTF TRBJ1-2 . TRBV27 TRBD1
TGTGCCAGCAGTGACAGGACTAGCGTGGGTAATGAGCAGTTCTTC CASSDRTSVGNEQFF TRBJ2-1 . TRBV2 TRBD2
TGTGCCAGCAGTCCCATTATGGGACAGAGTAGCACAGATACGCAGTATTTT CASSPIMGQSSTDTQYF TRBJ2-3 once TRBV6-6 TRBD1
TGTGCCAGCAGTGACGTTAGCGGGAGGGCCGAGACCCAGTACTTC CASSDVSGRAETQYF TRBJ2-5 . TRBV6-6 TRBD2
TGTGCCAGCAGCGTAGGGGCGCTGGGCACTGAAGCTTTCTTT CASSVGALGTEAFF TRBJ1-1 . TRBV9 .
TGTGCCAGCAGTGAAGTTGGGGCCGCCTTTGGCTACACCTTC CASSEVGAAFGYTF TRBJ1-2 . TRBV6-1 .
TGTGCCAGTAGCTCAACCGGGTCCGGCGGGGAAAAACTGTTTTTT CASSSTGSGGEKLFF TRBJ1-4 . TRBV19 .
TGTGCCAGCAGCCTCCCTTATGGCTACACCTTC CASSLPYGYTF TRBJ1-2 . TRBV28 .
TGTGCCAGCAGCTTTCCTGGGGGACTAGCGGGCAATGAGCAGTTCTTC CASSFPGGLAGNEQFF TRBJ2-1 once TRBV11-1 TRBD2
TGTGCCACCCGTACTAGCGGGACCCATACGCAGTATTTT CATRTSGTHTQYF TRBJ2-3 . TRBV24-1 TRBD2
TGTGCCAGCAGAAGCGGGTTAGATGGGGATGAGCAGTTCTTC CASRSGLDGDEQFF TRBJ2-1 . TRBV2 .
TGTGCCAGCAGCCAAGAGCGGGAGTACGTTGAGCAGTTCTTC CASSQEREYVEQFF TRBJ2-1 . TRBV3-1/TRBV3-2 TRBD2
TGTGCCAGTAGTCAAGGGAGGACAGGATATTCACCCCTCCACTTT CASSQGRTGYSPLHF TRBJ1-6 . TRBV19 TRBD1
TGTGCCAGCAGCCTCCGACAGGGGAATCAGCCCCAGCATTTT CASSLRQGNQPQHF TRBJ1-5 . TRBV3-1/TRBV3-2 TRBD1
TGTGCCAGCAGCCACCCGGGACACAACACTGAAGCTTTCTTT CASSHPGHNTEAFF TRBJ1-1 . TRBV3-1/TRBV3-2 .
TGTGCCATCAGTGTAGGGGACAATCAGCCCCAGCATTTT CAISVGDNQPQHF TRBJ1-5 . TRBV10-3 .
TGTGCCATCAGTGACTCCGGACTAGCGGGATACAATGAGCAGTTCTTC CAISDSGLAGYNEQFF TRBJ2-1 many TRBV10-3 TRBD2
TGTGCCAGCAGTTATACCGTGAGGACTGAAGCTTTCTTT CASSYTVRTEAFF TRBJ1-1 few TRBV6-2/TRBV6-3 .
TGTGCCAGCAGTGCTCCGGTGGGCTGGGACACTGAAGCTTTCTTT CASSAPVGWDTEAFF TRBJ1-1 . TRBV6-4 .
TGTGCCAGCTCACCACCGACTAGCGGGGGGGGCGAGCAGTACTTC CASSPPTSGGGEQYF TRBJ2-7 . TRBV18 TRBD2
TGTGCCAGCAGACGACCGGGACAGGGGACCTATGGCTACACCTTC CASRRPGQGTYGYTF TRBJ1-2 . TRBV6-5 TRBD1
TGTGCCAACAACCACAGGGGTCTAGGGTGGAACACTGAAGCTTTCTTT CANNHRGLGWNTEAFF TRBJ1-1 . TRBV21-1 .
TGTGCCAGCAGCCCAGTCGGAGTATCATCCTACAATGAGCAGTTCTTC CASSPVGVSSYNEQFF TRBJ2-1 . TRBV3-1/TRBV3-2 .
TGTGCCAGCAGTTACTCGGGCCGCTCCTACGAGCAGTACTTC CASSYSGRSYEQYF TRBJ2-7 few TRBV6-2/TRBV6-3 .
TGTGCCAGCAGTGAATGGGGGGAGGAACAAGAGACCCAGTACTTC CASSEWGEEQETQYF TRBJ2-5 once TRBV25-1 .
TGTGCCAGCAGCTCACCCGCGCAGGCATCCTACGAGCAGTACTTC CASSSPAQASYEQYF TRBJ2-7 . TRBV5-5 .
TGTGCCAGCAGCCAAGATAGATCGGGTTCACCCCTCCACTTT CASSQDRSGSPLHF TRBJ1-6 . TRBV3-1/TRBV3-2 .
TGTGCCAGTAGTAAGCCGGCAGGGAAAGGTGGAAACACCATATATTTT CASSKPAGKGGNTIYF TRBJ1-3 . TRBV19 .
TGTGCCAGCAGCCCACAACAGGGAATGAACACTGAAGCTTTCTTT CASSPQQGMNTEAFF TRBJ1-1 . TRBV5-6 .
TGCGCCAGCAGTCCCCCCCGGGGAACGGTGGACCCTTATAGCAATCAGCCCCAGCATTTT CASSPPRGTVDPYSNQPQHF TRBJ1-5 . TRBV23-1 .
TGTGCCAGCAGTTTATCTCGAGATCAGCCCCAGCATTTT CASSLSRDQPQHF TRBJ1-5 . TRBV27 .
TGTGCTAGTGGTTTGGGCGGGCCCGCAGATACGCAGTATTTT CASGLGGPADTQYF TRBJ2-3 . TRBV12-5 .
TGTGCCAGCAGTCACCTTACAGCGAACACTGAAGCTTTCTTT CASSHLTANTEAFF TRBJ1-1 . TRBV6-5 .
TGTGCCAGCACCCCCAGCCCCGAGGCTGGCTACACCTTC CASTPSPEAGYTF TRBJ1-2 . TRBV6-5 .
TGTGCCACCCAAACTAGCGGGTTCTACAATGAGCAGTTCTTC CATQTSGFYNEQFF TRBJ2-1 few TRBV6-5 TRBD2
TGTGCCACCAGCAGCAGGGTAGGGTACACTGAAGCTTTCTTT CATSSRVGYTEAFF TRBJ1-1 . TRBV15 .
TGTGCCAGCAGCTTGGCCGGGACAGATTACGAGCAGTACTTC CASSLAGTDYEQYF TRBJ2-7 few TRBV5-4 TRBD1
TGCAGCGTCGCCTTTGGGCAGTCCTACGAGCAGTACTTC CSVAFGQSYEQYF TRBJ2-7 . TRBV29-1 .
TGTGCCAGCAGTTCCAGACTAGCGGGAACAGATACGCAGTATTTT CASSSRLAGTDTQYF TRBJ2-3 . TRBV28 TRBD2
TGCGCCAGCAGCGGACAGGGGAGCTCCTACGAGCAGTACTTC CASSGQGSSYEQYF TRBJ2-7 . TRBV5-1 TRBD1
TGTGCCAGCAGTTACACCAGGGAGGGACCTCGTGAAAAACTGTTTTTT CASSYTREGPREKLFF TRBJ1-4 . TRBV6-5 .
TGTGCCAGCAGCTTAGCGACTAGTAGATACAATGAGCAGTTCTTC CASSLATSRYNEQFF TRBJ2-1 . TRBV11-2 .
TGTGCCAGCAGCCCCACCCCTAGCGCAAAGCCAGATACGCAGTATTTT CASSPTPSAKPDTQYF TRBJ2-3 . TRBV7-3 .
TGTGCCAGCAGTGTTATAACAGGGGAGACCCAGTACTTC CASSVITGETQYF TRBJ2-5 . TRBV2 .